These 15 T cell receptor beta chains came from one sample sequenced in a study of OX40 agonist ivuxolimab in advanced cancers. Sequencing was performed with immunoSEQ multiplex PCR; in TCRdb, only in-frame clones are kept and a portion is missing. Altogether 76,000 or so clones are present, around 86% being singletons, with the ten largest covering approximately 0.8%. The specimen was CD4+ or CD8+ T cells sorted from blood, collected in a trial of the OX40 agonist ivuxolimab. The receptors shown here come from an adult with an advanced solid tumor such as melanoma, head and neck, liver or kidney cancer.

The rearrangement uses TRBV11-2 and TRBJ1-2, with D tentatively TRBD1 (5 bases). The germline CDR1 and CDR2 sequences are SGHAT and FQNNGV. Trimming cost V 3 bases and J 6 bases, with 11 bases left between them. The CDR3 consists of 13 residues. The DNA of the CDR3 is TGTGCCAGCAGCTTCGAGGGGCGGAATGGCTACACCTTC. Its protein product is CASSFEGRNGYTF. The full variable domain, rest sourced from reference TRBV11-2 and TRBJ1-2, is EAGVAQSPRYKIIEKRQSVAFWCNPISGHATLYWYQQILGQGPKLLIQFQNNGVVDDSQLPKDRFSAERLKGVDSTLKIQPAKLEDSAVYLCASSFEGRNGYTFGSGTRLTVV.

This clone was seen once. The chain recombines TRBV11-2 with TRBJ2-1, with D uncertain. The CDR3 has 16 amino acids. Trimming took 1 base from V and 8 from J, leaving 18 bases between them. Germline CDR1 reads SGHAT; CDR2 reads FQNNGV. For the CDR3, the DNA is TGTGCCAGCAGCTTAGTTCAGTCCCCTCCTAGAGATGAGCAGTTCTTC. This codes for CASSLVQSPPRDEQFF.

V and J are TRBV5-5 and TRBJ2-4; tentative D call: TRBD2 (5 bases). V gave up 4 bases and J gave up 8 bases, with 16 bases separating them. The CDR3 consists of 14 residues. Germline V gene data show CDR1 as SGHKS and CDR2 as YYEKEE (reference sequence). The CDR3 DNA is TGTGCCAGCAGCATAGCGACCCGAACGGACATTCAGTACTTC. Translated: CASSIATRTDIQYF.

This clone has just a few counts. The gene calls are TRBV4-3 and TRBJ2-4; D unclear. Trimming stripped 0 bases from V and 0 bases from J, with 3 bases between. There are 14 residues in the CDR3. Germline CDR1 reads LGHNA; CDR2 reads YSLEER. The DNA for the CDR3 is TGCGCCAGCAGCCAAGATCTAGCCAAAAACATTCAGTACTTC. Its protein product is CASSQDLAKNIQYF.

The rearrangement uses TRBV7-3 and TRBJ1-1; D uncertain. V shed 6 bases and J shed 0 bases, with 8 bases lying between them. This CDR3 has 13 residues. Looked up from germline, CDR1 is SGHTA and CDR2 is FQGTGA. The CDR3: CASRKQMNTEAFF. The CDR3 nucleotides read TGTGCCAGCAGGAAACAGATGAACACTGAAGCTTTCTTT.

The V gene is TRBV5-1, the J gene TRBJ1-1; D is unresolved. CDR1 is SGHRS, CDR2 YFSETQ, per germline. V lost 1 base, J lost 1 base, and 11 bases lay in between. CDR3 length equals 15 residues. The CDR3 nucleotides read TGCGCCAGCAGCTTGTTCGCAGGAACGAACACTGAAGCTTTCTTT. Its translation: CASSLFAGTNTEAFF.

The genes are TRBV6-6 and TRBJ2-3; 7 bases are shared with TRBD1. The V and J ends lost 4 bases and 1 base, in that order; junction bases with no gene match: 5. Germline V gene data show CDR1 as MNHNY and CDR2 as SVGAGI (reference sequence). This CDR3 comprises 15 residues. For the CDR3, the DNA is TGTGCCAGCAGTTTCGGACAGGCCCGCACAGATACGCAGTATTTT. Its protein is CASSFGQARTDTQYF.

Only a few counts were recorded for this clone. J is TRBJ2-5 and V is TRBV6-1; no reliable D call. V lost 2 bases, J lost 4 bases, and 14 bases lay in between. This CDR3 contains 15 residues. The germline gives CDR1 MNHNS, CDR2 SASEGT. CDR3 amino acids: CASSESVAAAETQYF. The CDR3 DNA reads TGTGCCAGCAGTGAAAGCGTTGCGGCTGCAGAGACCCAGTACTTC.

The CDR3 sequence is CASSRPRGQSLSPLHF. The CDR3 coding sequence is TGTGCCAGTAGTAGACCCCGGGGACAGTCATTGTCACCCCTCCACTTT. The chain couples TRBV19 to TRBJ1-6; TRBD1 matches at 7 bases. Germline loops: CDR1 LNHDA, CDR2 SQIVND (reference sequence). This CDR3 region has 16 residues. Trimming took 4 bases from V and 10 from J; bases not matched to a gene: 13.

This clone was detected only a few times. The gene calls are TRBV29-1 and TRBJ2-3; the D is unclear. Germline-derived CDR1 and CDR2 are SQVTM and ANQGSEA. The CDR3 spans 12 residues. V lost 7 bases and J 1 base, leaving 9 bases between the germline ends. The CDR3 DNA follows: TGCAGCGGTTTAGACCGCACAGATACGCAGTATTTT. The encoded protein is CSGLDRTDTQYF.

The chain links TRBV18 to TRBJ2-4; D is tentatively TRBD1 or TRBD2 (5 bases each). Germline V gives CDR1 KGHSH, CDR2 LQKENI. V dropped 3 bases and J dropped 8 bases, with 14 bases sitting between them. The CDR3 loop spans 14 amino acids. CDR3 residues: CASSPGQGTDIQYF. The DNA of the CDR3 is TGTGCCAGCTCACCCGGACAAGGGACGGACATTCAGTACTTC.

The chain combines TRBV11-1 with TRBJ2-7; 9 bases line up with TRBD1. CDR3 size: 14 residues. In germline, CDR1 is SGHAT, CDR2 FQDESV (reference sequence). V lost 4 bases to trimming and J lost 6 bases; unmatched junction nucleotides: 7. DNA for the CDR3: TGTGCCAGCAGCTGGGGACAGGGTGAAGGCGAGCAGTACTTC. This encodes CASSWGQGEGEQYF. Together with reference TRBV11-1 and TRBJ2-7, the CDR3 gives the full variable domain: EAEVAQSPRYKITEKSQAVAFWCDPISGHATLYWYRQILGQGPELLVQFQDESVVDDSQLPKDRFSAERLKGVDSTLKIQPAELGDSAMYLCASSWGQGEGEQYFGPGTRLTVT.

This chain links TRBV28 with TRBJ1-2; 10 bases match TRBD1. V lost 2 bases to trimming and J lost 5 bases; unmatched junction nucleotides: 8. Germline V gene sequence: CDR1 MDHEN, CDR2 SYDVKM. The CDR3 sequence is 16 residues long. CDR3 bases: TGTGCCAGCAGTTTAAGAGGACAGGGGGGTTATTATGGCTACACCTTC. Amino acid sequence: CASSLRGQGGYYGYTF.

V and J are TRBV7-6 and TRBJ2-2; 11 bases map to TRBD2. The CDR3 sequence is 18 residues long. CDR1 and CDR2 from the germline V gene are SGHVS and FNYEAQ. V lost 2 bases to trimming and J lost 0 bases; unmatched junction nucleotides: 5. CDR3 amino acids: CASSLTSGGYSNTGELFF. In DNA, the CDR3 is TGTGCCAGCAGCTTAACTAGCGGGGGTTACTCGAACACCGGGGAGCTGTTTTTT.

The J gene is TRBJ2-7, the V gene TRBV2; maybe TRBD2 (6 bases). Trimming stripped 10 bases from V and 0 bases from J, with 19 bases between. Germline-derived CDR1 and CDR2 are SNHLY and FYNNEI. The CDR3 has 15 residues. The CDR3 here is CATKGGRGSSYEQYF. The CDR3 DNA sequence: TGTGCCACCAAGGGAGGCCGAGGGAGCTCCTACGAGCAGTACTTC.